The next 3 T cell receptor beta chains were all read from a single sample in a study of shared clonotypes between healthy human individuals. Data came from immunoSEQ multiplex PCR; TCRdb stores just in-frame clones and leaves some out. The repertoire holds about 1.5 million clones, with 98% as singletons. Sequencing was done on a sample of naive CD4+ T cells sorted from blood. The subset is: CD45RA+ positively selected. The receptors here all came from a man younger than 40 in good health.

The rearrangement uses TRBV5-5 and TRBJ2-7, with TRBD1 matching 7 bases. Germline lookup yields CDR1 SGHKS and CDR2 YYEKEE (reference sequence). Trimming at V came to 3 bases and at J to 3 bases, leaving 6 bases not matched to a gene. The CDR3 contains 14 residues. The CDR3 is CASSSGQPLYEQYF. The DNA of the CDR3 is TGTGCCAGCAGCTCGGGACAGCCTCTCTACGAGCAGTACTTC.

Notes on this clone: Distinct nucleotide sequences in the sample also encode this CDR3. This chain's CDR3 is CASSFGTQETQYF. The CDR3 nucleotides are TGCGCCAGCAGCTTTGGGACCCAAGAGACCCAGTACTTC. This chain connects TRBV5-1 to TRBJ2-5; D could derive from TRBD1 or TRBD2 (5 bases each). CDR1 is SGHRS, CDR2 YFSETQ, per germline. The length of the CDR3 is 13 residues. The V and J ends lost 2 bases and 1 base respectively, with 6 bases between them.

This sequence joins TRBV25-1 and TRBJ1-1; unclear D gene. Germline CDR1 MGHDK, CDR2 SYGVNS. This CDR3 comprises 13 residues. Trimming took off 7 bases at V and 2 bases at J, with 11 bases between the two ends. CDR3 sequence: CASTRQSNTEAFF. CDR3 coding DNA: TGTGCCAGCACCCGACAATCTAACACTGAAGCTTTCTTT.